Detailed here is one TCR beta chain. This specimen includes other DNA sequences encoding the same CDR3. Produced via immunoSEQ multiplex PCR; TCRdb's table is partial and in-frame only. Of about 95,000 clones detected, roughly nine tenths appear once; the ten largest clones hold roughly 2.5%. This record comes from a study of OX40 agonist ivuxolimab in advanced cancers. Study context: A mean age of about 56 years, range about 20 to 79, was recorded, and 82.7% were male.

Autoimmune disease history or systemic immunosuppression meant exclusion. CDR3 length equals 13 residues. Germline V gene data show CDR1 as MNHEY and CDR2 as SVGAGI. The V end lost 0 bases, the J end lost 6 bases, and 5 bases lay between the germline ends. The chain is built from TRBV6-5 and TRBJ2-2; no reliable D call. The sequence derives from an adult with an advanced solid tumor such as melanoma, head and neck, liver or kidney cancer. Sequences were derived from CD4+ or CD8+ T cells sorted from blood, sampled in a trial of the OX40 agonist ivuxolimab. The CDR3 loop is CASSYSRPGELFF. The CDR3 region has the DNA TGTGCCAGCAGTTACTCGCGCCCCGGGGAGCTGTTTTTT.